This is a list of T cell receptor beta chains from one sample in a study of cytomegalovirus exposure and HLA in healthy donors. Assay: immunoSEQ multiplex PCR; the TCRdb copy retains only in-frame clones and omits some. The sample has 150,000 to 200,000 clones; more than 75% are singletons. The sequenced material came from PBMCs. The receptors come from a man younger than 30 in good health and CMV-seropositive. The CDR3 runs from the conserved cysteine through the conserved F or W. A D gene is named only where the DNA matches it firmly. Some rows have no size entry. The others give once, few or many, or a class for an expanded clone.

V gene: TRBV28
D gene: -
J gene: TRBJ2-7
clone size: -
CDR3 DNA: TGTGCCAGCAGTCATCAGGGGAGCTACGAGCAGTACTTC
CDR3 protein: CASSHQGSYEQYF

V gene: TRBV27
D gene: -
J gene: TRBJ2-2
clone size: -
CDR3 DNA: TGTGCCAGCAGTGTCCCTAGCCGGGAGCTGTTTTTT
CDR3 protein: CASSVPSRELFF

V gene: TRBV11-1
D gene: -
J gene: TRBJ2-2
clone size: -
CDR3 DNA: TGTGCCAGCAGCTTATTAGGAGGGCTTTCGTACACCGGGGAGCTGTTTTTT
CDR3 protein: CASSLLGGLSYTGELFF

V gene: TRBV6-5
D gene: TRBD2
J gene: TRBJ2-1
clone size: -
CDR3 DNA: TGTGCCAGCAGTTACCTCACTAGCGGGGGGTACAATGAGCAGTTCTTC
CDR3 protein: CASSYLTSGGYNEQFF

V gene: TRBV5-6
D gene: -
J gene: TRBJ2-7
clone size: -
CDR3 DNA: TGTGCCAGCAGCCTGGGGCACGAGCAGTACTTC
CDR3 protein: CASSLGHEQYF

V gene: TRBV2
D gene: TRBD2
J gene: TRBJ2-2
clone size: -
CDR3 DNA: TGTGCCAGCAGGCCCCCGGGACTAGCGGGAGTCCGGAACACCGGGGAGCTGTTTTTT
CDR3 protein: CASRPPGLAGVRNTGELFF

V gene: TRBV14
D gene: TRBD1
J gene: TRBJ2-2
clone size: few
CDR3 DNA: TGTGCCAGCAGCCAAGAGCAGGGGGCTTACGGGGAGCTGTTTTTT
CDR3 protein: CASSQEQGAYGELFF

V gene: TRBV10-3
D gene: TRBD1
J gene: TRBJ2-1
clone size: once
CDR3 DNA: TGTGCCATCAGACCGGGACAGGGGGCCGGTGAGCAGTTCTTC
CDR3 protein: CAIRPGQGAGEQFF

V gene: TRBV6-6
D gene: -
J gene: TRBJ1-2
clone size: once
CDR3 DNA: TGTGCCAGCAGTTTCCCCCGGCGGGCCGAAGGCTACACCTTC
CDR3 protein: CASSFPRRAEGYTF

V gene: TRBV28
D gene: TRBD1
J gene: TRBJ2-7
clone size: -
CDR3 DNA: TGTGCCAGCAGTATAAGGGGACAGGTCTCCTACGAGCAGTACTTC
CDR3 protein: CASSIRGQVSYEQYF

V gene: TRBV4-3
D gene: -
J gene: TRBJ2-1
clone size: -
CDR3 DNA: TGCGCCAGCAGCCTTACACTGGACGGGAGCTCCTACAATGAGCAGTTCTTC
CDR3 protein: CASSLTLDGSSYNEQFF

V gene: TRBV6-4
D gene: -
J gene: TRBJ2-1
clone size: -
CDR3 DNA: TGTGCCAGCAGTGTTAGCGGCGCGGTCAATGAGCAGTTCTTC
CDR3 protein: CASSVSGAVNEQFF

V gene: TRBV7-9
D gene: -
J gene: TRBJ1-1
clone size: -
CDR3 DNA: TGTGCCAGCAGCTGGGTCTCAGGGAGGAGTGGTGAAGCTTTCTTT
CDR3 protein: CASSWVSGRSGEAFF

V gene: TRBV5-1
D gene: TRBD1
J gene: TRBJ2-5
clone size: -
CDR3 DNA: TGCGCCAGCAGCAGGGGACAGCAGACCCAGTACTTC
CDR3 protein: CASSRGQQTQYF

V gene: TRBV5-4
D gene: -
J gene: TRBJ2-5
clone size: -
CDR3 DNA: TGTGCCAGCAGCTCACAACAGGGCGTGGAGACCCAGTACTTC
CDR3 protein: CASSSQQGVETQYF

V gene: TRBV7-2
D gene: TRBD2
J gene: TRBJ2-7
clone size: -
CDR3 DNA: TGTGCCAGCAGCTTAGGGGGCGGGAGTAACTACGAGCAGTACTTC
CDR3 protein: CASSLGGGSNYEQYF

V gene: TRBV29-1
D gene: TRBD1
J gene: TRBJ2-7
clone size: -
CDR3 DNA: TGCAGCGCTTACACCGGGACAGGGTTCTACGAGCAGTACTTC
CDR3 protein: CSAYTGTGFYEQYF

V gene: TRBV28
D gene: TRBD1
J gene: TRBJ2-7
clone size: -
CDR3 DNA: TGTGCCAGCAAAGACAGGGCCCCCTACGAGCAGTACTTC
CDR3 protein: CASKDRAPYEQYF

V gene: TRBV19
D gene: TRBD1
J gene: TRBJ2-7
clone size: -
CDR3 DNA: TGTGCCAGTAGACAAGACAGGGAATCCTACGAGCAGTACTTC
CDR3 protein: CASRQDRESYEQYF

V gene: TRBV30
D gene: -
J gene: TRBJ1-5
clone size: -
CDR3 DNA: TGTGCCTGGTCGATACCTGGACAGATAAATCAGCCCCAGCATTTT
CDR3 protein: CAWSIPGQINQPQHF

V gene: TRBV7-2
D gene: TRBD1
J gene: TRBJ2-1
clone size: once
CDR3 DNA: TGTGCCAGCAGGGAAATGGGGGACAGTTACAATGAGCAGTTCTTC
CDR3 protein: CASREMGDSYNEQFF

V gene: TRBV5-4
D gene: TRBD1
J gene: TRBJ2-7
clone size: -
CDR3 DNA: TGTGCCAGCAGCTGGTGGGACAGGGGAATTGACTACGAGCAGTACTTC
CDR3 protein: CASSWWDRGIDYEQYF

V gene: TRBV9
D gene: TRBD1
J gene: TRBJ1-2
clone size: many
CDR3 DNA: TGTGCCAGCAGCGAACAGGGGGCGCCTAGGTATGGCTACACCTTC
CDR3 protein: CASSEQGAPRYGYTF

V gene: TRBV14
D gene: TRBD1
J gene: TRBJ2-7
clone size: -
CDR3 DNA: TGTGCCAGCAGCCAAATCGCGCAGGGGGCTAGTGAGCAGTACTTC
CDR3 protein: CASSQIAQGASEQYF

V gene: TRBV5-1
D gene: TRBD2
J gene: TRBJ2-2
clone size: -
CDR3 DNA: TGCGCCAGCAGCTTTTCAAGCGGGAGGAGGGACACCGGGGAGCTGTTTTTT
CDR3 protein: CASSFSSGRRDTGELFF

V gene: TRBV29-1
D gene: TRBD1
J gene: TRBJ1-1
clone size: -
CDR3 DNA: TGCAGCGTTGGATGGGGACAGTCGATGAACACTGAAGCTTTCTTT
CDR3 protein: CSVGWGQSMNTEAFF

V gene: TRBV19
D gene: -
J gene: TRBJ1-1
clone size: -
CDR3 DNA: TGTGCCAGTAGATTGGGAGGGATGAACACTGAAGCTTTCTTT
CDR3 protein: CASRLGGMNTEAFF

V gene: TRBV5-5
D gene: TRBD1
J gene: TRBJ1-1
clone size: once
CDR3 DNA: TGTGCCAGCACCCGACAGGGGAGAGACACTGAAGCTTTCTTT
CDR3 protein: CASTRQGRDTEAFF

V gene: TRBV5-6
D gene: -
J gene: TRBJ1-2
clone size: -
CDR3 DNA: TGTGCCAGCAGCTTGTTGTATCAGGGTAACGGCGGTGGCTACACCTTC
CDR3 protein: CASSLLYQGNGGGYTF

V gene: TRBV7-3
D gene: -
J gene: TRBJ1-2
clone size: -
CDR3 DNA: TGTGCCAGCAGCCCACGGGGACTCGGAGGAGGCTACACCTTC
CDR3 protein: CASSPRGLGGGYTF

V gene: TRBV10-3
D gene: -
J gene: TRBJ2-6
clone size: -
CDR3 DNA: TGTGCCATCAGTGAGAGGCTCGGGGCTGGGGCCAACGTCCTGACTTTC
CDR3 protein: CAISERLGAGANVLTF

V gene: TRBV11-2
D gene: TRBD2
J gene: TRBJ2-2
clone size: -
CDR3 DNA: TGTGCCAGCAGCTTAGGACTAGCGGGTGGTGGGGAGCTGTTTTTT
CDR3 protein: CASSLGLAGGGELFF

V gene: TRBV5-1
D gene: -
J gene: TRBJ2-1
clone size: few
CDR3 DNA: TGCGCCAGCAGCAAATCAGGGTTAGGGAAGGACAATGAGCAGTTCTTC
CDR3 protein: CASSKSGLGKDNEQFF

V gene: TRBV18
D gene: TRBD1
J gene: TRBJ2-1
clone size: -
CDR3 DNA: TGTGCCAGCTCACCACCGACAGGGGCCAACAATGAGCAGTTCTTC
CDR3 protein: CASSPPTGANNEQFF

V gene: TRBV11-2
D gene: -
J gene: TRBJ2-3
clone size: once
CDR3 DNA: TGTGCCAGCAGCCCGGGGACTGGGGCGGATACGCAGTATTTT
CDR3 protein: CASSPGTGADTQYF